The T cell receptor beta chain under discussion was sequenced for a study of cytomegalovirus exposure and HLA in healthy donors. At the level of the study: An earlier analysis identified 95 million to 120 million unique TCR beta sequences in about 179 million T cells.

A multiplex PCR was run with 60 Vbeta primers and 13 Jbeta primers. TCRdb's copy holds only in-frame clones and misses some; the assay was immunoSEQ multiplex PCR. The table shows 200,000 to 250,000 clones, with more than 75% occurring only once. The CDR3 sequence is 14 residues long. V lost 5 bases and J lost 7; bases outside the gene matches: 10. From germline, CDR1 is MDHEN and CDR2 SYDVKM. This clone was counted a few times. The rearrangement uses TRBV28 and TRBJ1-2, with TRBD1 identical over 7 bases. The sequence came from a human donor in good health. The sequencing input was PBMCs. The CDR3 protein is CASSTPTGSAGYTF. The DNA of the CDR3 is TGTGCCAGCAGTACCCCGACAGGGTCGGCTGGCTACACCTTC.